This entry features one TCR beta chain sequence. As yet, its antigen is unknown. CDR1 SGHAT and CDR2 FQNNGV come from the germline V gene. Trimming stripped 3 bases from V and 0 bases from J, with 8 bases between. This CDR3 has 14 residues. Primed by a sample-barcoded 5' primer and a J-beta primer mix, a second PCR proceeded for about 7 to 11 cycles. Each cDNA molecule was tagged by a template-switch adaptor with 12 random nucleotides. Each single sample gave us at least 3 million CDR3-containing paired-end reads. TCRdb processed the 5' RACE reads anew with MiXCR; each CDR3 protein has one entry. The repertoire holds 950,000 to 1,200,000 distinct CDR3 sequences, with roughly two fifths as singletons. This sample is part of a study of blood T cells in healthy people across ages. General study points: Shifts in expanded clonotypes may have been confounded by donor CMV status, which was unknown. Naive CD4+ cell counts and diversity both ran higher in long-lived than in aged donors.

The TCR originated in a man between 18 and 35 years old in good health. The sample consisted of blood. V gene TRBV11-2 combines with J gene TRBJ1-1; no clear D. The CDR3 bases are TGTGCCAGCAGCTTGAGCCTGATGAACACTGAAGCTTTCTTT. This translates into CASSLSLMNTEAFF.